One T cell receptor beta chain is described in this entry. Exposed enrollees had met someone with a PCR-confirmed or clinician-diagnosed COVID-19 case at some point within the 2 weeks before study entry. The record originates from a study of blood T cell repertoires in COVID-19. The table came from immunoSEQ multiplex PCR; TCRdb's copy has only in-frame clones and leaves some out. The table includes 180,000 or so clones, nearly 80% detected once. Trimming cost V 1 base and J 0 bases, with 12 bases left between them. Germline values: CDR1 GTSNPN, CDR2 SVGIG (reference sequence). The CDR3 runs to 16 residues.

The sequence derives from a man aged 60-69 years who had been exposed to COVID-19. The sequencing sample was made of PBMCs or T cells enriched from blood (not recorded which). The V gene is TRBV30, the J gene TRBJ2-2, with a tentative D call TRBD1 (6 bases). Here the CDR3 reads CAWSDQGSANTGELFF. The CDR3 coding sequence is TGTGCCTGGAGTGACCAGGGGTCGGCGAACACCGGGGAGCTGTTTTTT.